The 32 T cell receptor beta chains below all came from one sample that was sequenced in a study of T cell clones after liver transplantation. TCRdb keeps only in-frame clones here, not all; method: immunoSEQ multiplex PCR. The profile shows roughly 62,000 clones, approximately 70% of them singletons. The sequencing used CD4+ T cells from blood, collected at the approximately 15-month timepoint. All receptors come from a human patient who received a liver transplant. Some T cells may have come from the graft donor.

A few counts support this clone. CDR3 bases: TGTGCCAGCATCGAGGACGCAATACTACTCACAGATACGCAGTATTTT. Translating it yields CASIEDAILLTDTQYF. The genes are TRBV2 and TRBJ2-3; D is unresolved. The CDR3 consists of 16 residues. Germline lookup yields CDR1 SNHLY and CDR2 FYNNEI. Trimming removed 7 bases from V and 2 bases from J, with 19 bases in between.

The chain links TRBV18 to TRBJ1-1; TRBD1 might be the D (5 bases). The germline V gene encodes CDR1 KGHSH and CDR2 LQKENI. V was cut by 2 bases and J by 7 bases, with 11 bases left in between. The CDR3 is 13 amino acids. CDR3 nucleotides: TGTGCCAGCTCACCAGCCCGGGACTTTGAAGCTTTCTTT. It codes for CASSPARDFEAFF.

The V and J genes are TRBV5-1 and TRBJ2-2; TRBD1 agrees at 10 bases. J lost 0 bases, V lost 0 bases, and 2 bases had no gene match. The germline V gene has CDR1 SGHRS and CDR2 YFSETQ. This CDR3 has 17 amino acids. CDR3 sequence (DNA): TGCGCCAGCAGCTTGGCCGGGACAGGGGCGAACACCGGGGAGCTGTTTTTT. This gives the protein CASSLAGTGANTGELFF. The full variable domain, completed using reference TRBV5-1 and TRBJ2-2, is KAGVTQTPRYLIKTRGQQVTLSCSPISGHRSVSWYQQTPGQGLQFLFEYFSETQRNKGNFPGRFSGRQFSNSRSEMNVSTLELGDSALYLCASSLAGTGANTGELFFGEGSRLTVL.

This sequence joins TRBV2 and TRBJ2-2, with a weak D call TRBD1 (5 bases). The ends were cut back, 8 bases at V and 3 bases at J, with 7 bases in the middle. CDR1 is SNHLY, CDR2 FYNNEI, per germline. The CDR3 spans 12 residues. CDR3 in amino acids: CASGRDTGELFF. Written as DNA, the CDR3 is TGTGCCAGCGGCAGGGACACCGGGGAGCTGTTTTTT.

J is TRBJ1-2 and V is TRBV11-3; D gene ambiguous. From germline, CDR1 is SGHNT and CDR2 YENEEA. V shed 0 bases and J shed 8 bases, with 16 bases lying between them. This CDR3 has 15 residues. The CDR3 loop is CASSLEPTGKDGYTF. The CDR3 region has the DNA TGTGCCAGCAGCTTAGAACCCACGGGAAAGGACGGCTACACCTTC.

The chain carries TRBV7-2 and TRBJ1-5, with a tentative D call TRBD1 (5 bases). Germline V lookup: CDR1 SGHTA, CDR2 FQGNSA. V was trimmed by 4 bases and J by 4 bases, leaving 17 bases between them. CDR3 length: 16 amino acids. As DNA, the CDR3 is TGTGCCAGCAGCTCACGCCGGGACGGAAAGAATCAGCCCCAGCATTTT. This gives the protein CASSSRRDGKNQPQHF. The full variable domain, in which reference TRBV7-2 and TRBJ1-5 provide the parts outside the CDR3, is GAGVSQSPSNKVTEKGKDVELRCDPISGHTALYWYRQSLGQGLEFLIYFQGNSAPDKSGLPSDRFSAERTGGSVSTLTIQRTQQEDSAVYLCASSSRRDGKNQPQHFGDGTRLSIL.

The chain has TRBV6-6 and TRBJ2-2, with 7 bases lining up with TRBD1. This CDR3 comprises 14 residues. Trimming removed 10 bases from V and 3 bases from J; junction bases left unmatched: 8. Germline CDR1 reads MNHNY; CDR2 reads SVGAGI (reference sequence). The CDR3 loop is CATYSGGHTGELFF. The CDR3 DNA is TGTGCCACCTATTCAGGGGGACACACCGGGGAGCTGTTTTTT.

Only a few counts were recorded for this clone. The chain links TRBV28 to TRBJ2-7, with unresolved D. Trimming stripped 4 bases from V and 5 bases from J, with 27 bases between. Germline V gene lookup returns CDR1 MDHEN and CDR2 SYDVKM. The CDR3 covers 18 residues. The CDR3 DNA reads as TGTGCCAGCAGTTCAAATCGACCCGGTTTGATTACGCGCCACGAGCAGTACTTC. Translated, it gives CASSSNRPGLITRHEQYF.

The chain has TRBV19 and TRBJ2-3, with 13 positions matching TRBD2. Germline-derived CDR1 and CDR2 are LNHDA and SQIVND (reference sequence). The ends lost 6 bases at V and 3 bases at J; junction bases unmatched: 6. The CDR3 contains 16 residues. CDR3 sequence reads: CASRRGGLAGTDTQYF. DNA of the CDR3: TGTGCCAGTAGGCGGGGGGGACTAGCGGGAACAGATACGCAGTATTTT.

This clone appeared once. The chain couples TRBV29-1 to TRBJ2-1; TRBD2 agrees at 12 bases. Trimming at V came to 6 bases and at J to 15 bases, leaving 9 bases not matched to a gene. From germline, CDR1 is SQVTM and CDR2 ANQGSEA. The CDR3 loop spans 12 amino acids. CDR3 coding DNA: TGCAGCGTGGGACTAGCGGGCCATAAGTCGTTCTTC. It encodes CSVGLAGHKSFF.

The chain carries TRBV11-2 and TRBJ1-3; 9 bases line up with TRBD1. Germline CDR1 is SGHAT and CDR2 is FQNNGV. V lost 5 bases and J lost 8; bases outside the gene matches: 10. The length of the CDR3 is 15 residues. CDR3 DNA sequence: TGTGCCAGCAGCCGGGCGGGACAGGGATTAGACACCATATATTTT. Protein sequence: CASSRAGQGLDTIYF.

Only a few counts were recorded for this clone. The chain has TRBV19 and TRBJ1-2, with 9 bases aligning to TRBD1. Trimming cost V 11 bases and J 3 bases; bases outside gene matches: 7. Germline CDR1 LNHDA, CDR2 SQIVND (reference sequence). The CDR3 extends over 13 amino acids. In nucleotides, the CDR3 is TGTGCCCGCAAGAGACAGGGGGACTATGGCTACACCTTC. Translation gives CARKRQGDYGYTF.

CDR3 nucleotides: TGTGCCAGTCAAGTCTCCTATAATTCACCCCTCCACTTT. Amino acid sequence: CASQVSYNSPLHF. V is TRBV6-5 and J is TRBJ1-6; D not certain. V lost 9 bases to trimming and J lost 0 bases, with 6 bases between them. Germline-derived CDR1 and CDR2 are MNHEY and SVGAGI. This CDR3 has 13 amino acids.

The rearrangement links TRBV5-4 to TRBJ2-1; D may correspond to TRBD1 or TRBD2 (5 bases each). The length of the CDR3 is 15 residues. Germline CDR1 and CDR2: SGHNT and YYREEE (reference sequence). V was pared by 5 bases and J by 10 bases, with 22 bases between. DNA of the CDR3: TGTGCCAGCAGTGCTCCGGGACGTGCAGCCGCCGAGCAGTTCTTC. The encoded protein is CASSAPGRAAAEQFF.

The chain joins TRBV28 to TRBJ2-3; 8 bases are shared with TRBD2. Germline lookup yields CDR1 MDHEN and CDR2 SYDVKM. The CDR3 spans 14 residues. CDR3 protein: CAFGSGRSTDTQYF. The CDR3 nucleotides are TGTGCTTTTGGAAGCGGGAGAAGCACAGATACGCAGTATTTT.

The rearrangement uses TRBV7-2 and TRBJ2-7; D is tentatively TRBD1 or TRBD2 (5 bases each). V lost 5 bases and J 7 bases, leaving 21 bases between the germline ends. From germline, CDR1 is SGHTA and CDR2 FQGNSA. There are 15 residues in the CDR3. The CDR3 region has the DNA TGTGCCAGCAGCCCACGGGGCACGGGGCCCCATGAGCAGTACGTC. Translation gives CASSPRGTGPHEQYV.

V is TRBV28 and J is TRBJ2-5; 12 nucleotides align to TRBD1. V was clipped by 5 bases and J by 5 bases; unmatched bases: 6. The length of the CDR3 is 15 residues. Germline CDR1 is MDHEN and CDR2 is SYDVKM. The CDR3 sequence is CASSGSGQGAETQYF. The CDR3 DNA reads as TGTGCCAGCAGTGGATCGGGACAGGGGGCGGAGACCCAGTACTTC.

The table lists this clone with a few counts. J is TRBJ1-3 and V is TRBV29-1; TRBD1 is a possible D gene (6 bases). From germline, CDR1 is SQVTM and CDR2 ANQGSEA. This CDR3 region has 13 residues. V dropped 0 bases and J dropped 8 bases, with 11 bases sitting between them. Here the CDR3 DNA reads TGCAGCGTTGAAGATCTGGGGGCGGACACCATATATTTT. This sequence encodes CSVEDLGADTIYF.

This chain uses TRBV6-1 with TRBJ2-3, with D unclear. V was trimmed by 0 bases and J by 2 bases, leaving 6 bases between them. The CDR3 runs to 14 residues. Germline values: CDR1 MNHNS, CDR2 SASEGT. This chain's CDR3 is CASSEAAHTDTQYF. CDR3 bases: TGTGCCAGCAGTGAAGCGGCACACACAGATACGCAGTATTTT.

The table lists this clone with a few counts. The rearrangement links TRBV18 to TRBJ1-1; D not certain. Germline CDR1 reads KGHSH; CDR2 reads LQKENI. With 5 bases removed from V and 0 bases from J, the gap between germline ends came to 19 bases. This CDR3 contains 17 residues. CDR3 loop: CASSSQLSDTMNTEAFF. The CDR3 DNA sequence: TGTGCCAGCTCATCTCAGCTGTCAGATACCATGAACACTGAAGCTTTCTTT.

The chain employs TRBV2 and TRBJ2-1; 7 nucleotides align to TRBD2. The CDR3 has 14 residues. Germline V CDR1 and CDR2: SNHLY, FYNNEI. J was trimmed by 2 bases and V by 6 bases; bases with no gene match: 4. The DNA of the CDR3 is TGTGCCAGCAGGACGGGGGGAGCCTACAATGAGCAGTTCTTC. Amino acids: CASRTGGAYNEQFF.

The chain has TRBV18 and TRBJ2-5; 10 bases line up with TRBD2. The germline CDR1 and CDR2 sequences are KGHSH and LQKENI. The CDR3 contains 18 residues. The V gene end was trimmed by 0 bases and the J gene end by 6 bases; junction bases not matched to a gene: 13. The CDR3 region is CASSPPVESSGSWKTQYF. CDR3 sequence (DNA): TGTGCCAGCTCACCACCGGTGGAGTCTAGCGGGAGTTGGAAGACCCAGTACTTC.

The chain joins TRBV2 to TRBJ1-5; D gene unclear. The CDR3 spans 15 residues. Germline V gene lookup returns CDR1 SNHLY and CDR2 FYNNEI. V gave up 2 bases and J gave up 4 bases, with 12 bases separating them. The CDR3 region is CASSEFGRKNQPQHF. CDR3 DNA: TGTGCCAGCAGTGAATTTGGCAGAAAGAATCAGCCCCAGCATTTT.

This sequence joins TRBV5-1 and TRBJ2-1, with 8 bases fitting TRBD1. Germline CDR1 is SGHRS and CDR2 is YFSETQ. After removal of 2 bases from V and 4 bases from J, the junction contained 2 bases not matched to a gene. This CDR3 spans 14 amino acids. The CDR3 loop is CASSFDRGYNEQFF. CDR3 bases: TGCGCCAGCAGCTTTGACAGGGGTTACAATGAGCAGTTCTTC.

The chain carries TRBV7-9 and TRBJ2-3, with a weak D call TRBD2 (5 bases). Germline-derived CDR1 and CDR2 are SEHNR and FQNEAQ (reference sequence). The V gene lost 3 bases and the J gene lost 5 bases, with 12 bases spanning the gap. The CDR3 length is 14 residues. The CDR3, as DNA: TGTGCCAGCAGCTTTAGAGGGCCCGAAGATACGCAGTATTTT. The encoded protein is CASSFRGPEDTQYF.

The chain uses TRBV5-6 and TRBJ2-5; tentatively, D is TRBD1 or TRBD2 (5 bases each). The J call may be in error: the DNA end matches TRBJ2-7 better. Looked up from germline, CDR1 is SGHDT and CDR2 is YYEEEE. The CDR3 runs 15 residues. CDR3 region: CASSFRDGGSHEQYF. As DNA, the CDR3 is TGTGCCAGCAGCTTCCGGGACGGTGGCTCTCACGAGCAGTACTTC.

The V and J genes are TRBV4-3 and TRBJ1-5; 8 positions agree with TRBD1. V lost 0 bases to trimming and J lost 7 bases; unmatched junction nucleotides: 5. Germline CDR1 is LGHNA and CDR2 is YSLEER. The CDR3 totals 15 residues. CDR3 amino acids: CASSQEVTGVQPQHF. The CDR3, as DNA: TGCGCCAGCAGCCAAGAAGTGACAGGGGTGCAGCCCCAGCATTTT.

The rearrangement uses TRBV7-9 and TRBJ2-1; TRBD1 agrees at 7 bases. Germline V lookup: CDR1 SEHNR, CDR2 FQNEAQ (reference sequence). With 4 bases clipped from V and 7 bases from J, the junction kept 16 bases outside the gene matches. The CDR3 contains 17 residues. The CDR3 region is CASSSTGPRQGGNEQFF. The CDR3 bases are TGTGCCAGCAGCTCAACAGGACCGAGACAGGGTGGGAATGAGCAGTTCTTC. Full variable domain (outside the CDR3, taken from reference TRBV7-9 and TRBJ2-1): DTGVSQNPRHKITKRGQNVTFRCDPISEHNRLYWYRQTLGQGPEFLTYFQNEAQLEKSRLLSDRFSAERPKGSFSTLEIQRTEQGDSAMYLCASSSTGPRQGGNEQFFGPGTRLTVL.

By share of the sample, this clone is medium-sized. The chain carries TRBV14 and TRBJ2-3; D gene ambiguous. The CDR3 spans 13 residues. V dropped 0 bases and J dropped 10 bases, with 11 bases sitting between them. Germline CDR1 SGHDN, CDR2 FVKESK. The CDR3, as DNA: TGTGCCAGCAGCCAAGATTGGTCCCGTGCGCAGTATTTT. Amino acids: CASSQDWSRAQYF.

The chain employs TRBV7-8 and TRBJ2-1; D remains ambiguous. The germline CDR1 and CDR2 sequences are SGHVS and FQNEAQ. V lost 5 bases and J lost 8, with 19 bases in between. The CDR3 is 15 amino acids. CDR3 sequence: CASSPTGSTWDEQFF. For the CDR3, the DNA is TGTGCCAGCAGCCCCACTGGGTCAACGTGGGATGAGCAGTTCTTC.

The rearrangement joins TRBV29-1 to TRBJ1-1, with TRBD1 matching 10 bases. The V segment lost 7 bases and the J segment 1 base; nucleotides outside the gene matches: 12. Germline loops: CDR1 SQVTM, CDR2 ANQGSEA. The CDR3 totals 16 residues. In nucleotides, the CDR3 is TGCAGCGCGGCCGGGACAGGGGACTTCAGGAACACTGAAGCTTTCTTT. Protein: CSAAGTGDFRNTEAFF.

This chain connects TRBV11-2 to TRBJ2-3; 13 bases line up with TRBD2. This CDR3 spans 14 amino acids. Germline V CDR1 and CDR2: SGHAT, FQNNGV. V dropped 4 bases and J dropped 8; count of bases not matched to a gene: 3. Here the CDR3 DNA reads TGTGCCAGCAGCTCAACTAGCGGGGGGGGTACGCAGTATTTT. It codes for CASSSTSGGGTQYF.